In its sample, the clone carrying this TCR beta chain was seen many times. Trimming cost V 3 bases and J 4 bases; bases outside gene matches: 5. Germline CDR1 SGHRS, CDR2 YFSETQ. CDR3 size: 15 residues. The data were obtained in a study of read filtering for tumor transcriptome and immune sequencing. Study as a whole: IR-seq gave about 4.05 to 11 million TCR reads per sample; RNA-seq gave about 75 to 1,300.

The library was built from around 0.4 ug RNA with molecular barcoded adaptors for alpha/delta and beta/gamma chains. TCRdb reanalysed the reads using MiXCR and keeps one entry per CDR3 protein. The table lists 130,000 or so distinct CDR3 sequences, around 14% of them singletons. The genes are TRBV5-1 and TRBJ2-1, with 9 nucleotides matching TRBD1. The TCR was taken from a donor at least 40 years old with multiple myeloma. Sequenced: a population of CD138-negative cells sorted from bone marrow. This chain's CDR3 is CASSSTGGLYNEQFF. CDR3 bases: TGCGCCAGCAGCTCGACAGGGGGTTTATACAATGAGCAGTTCTTC.